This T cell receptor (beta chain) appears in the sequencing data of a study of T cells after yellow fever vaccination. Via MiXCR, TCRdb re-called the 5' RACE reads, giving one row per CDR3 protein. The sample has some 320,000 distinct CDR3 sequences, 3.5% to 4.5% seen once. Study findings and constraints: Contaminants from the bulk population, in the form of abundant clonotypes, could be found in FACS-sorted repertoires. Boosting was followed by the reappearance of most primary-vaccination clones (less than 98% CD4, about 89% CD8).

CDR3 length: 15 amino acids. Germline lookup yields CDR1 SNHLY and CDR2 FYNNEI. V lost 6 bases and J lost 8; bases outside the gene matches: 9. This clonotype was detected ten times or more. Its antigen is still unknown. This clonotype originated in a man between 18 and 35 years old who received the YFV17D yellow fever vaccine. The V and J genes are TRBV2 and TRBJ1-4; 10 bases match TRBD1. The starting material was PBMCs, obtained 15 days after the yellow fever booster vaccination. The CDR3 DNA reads TGTGCCAGCAGAGGGACAGGGGACGACGGGGAAAAACTGTTTTTT. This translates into CASRGTGDDGEKLFF.